Following are 8 T cell receptor beta chains from one sample sequenced in a study of CD8 T cells in Susac syndrome. Random hexamers were used to reverse transcribe 0.5 to 1 ug of RNA. TCRdb called the immunoSEQ multiplex PCR reads again in MiXCR, with one record for every CDR3 protein. This repertoire shows tens of thousands of distinct CDR3 sequences, roughly 93% found once; its top ten account for about 0.54%. The sequenced sample was CD8+ T cells from PBMCs. These receptors originate from a human donor in good health.

The chain joins TRBV4-1 to TRBJ2-7, with 7 nucleotides matching TRBD2. CDR1 is MGHRA, CDR2 YSYEKL, per germline. The CDR3 extends over 14 amino acids. The ends lost 4 bases at V and 0 bases at J; junction bases unmatched: 3. The CDR3 here is CASSLLANSYEQYF. CDR3 nucleotide sequence: TGCGCCAGCAGCCTACTAGCGAACTCCTACGAGCAGTACTTC.

V usage is TRBV27 and J usage is TRBJ1-1, with 7 nucleotides matching TRBD1. The CDR3 sequence is 14 residues long. Trimming removed 3 bases from V and 3 bases from J; junction bases left unmatched: 4. Germline lookup yields CDR1 MNHEY and CDR2 SMNVEV (reference sequence). CDR3 bases: TGTGCCAGCAGTTTGAACAGGGGTTACACTGAAGCTTTCTTT. Translated, it gives CASSLNRGYTEAFF.

This clonotype occurred a few times. The CDR3 is CASSVASYGYTF. The CDR3, as DNA: TGTGCCAGCAGCGTAGCTTCATATGGCTACACCTTC. The rearrangement uses TRBV9 and TRBJ1-2; D gene uncertain. The CDR3 is 12 amino acids. Germline assignment: CDR1 SGDLS and CDR2 YYNGEE. The V and J ends lost 0 bases and 5 bases respectively, with 5 bases between them.

In its sample, this clonotype was seen once. This chain uses TRBV20-1 with TRBJ2-1; the D gene is possibly TRBD1 (6 bases). Germline V gene lookup returns CDR1 DFQATT and CDR2 SNEGSKA (reference sequence). The V and J ends lost 3 bases and 6 bases respectively, with 21 bases between them. This CDR3 spans 16 amino acids. The CDR3 loop reads CSARVYRAWSGNEQFF. In DNA, the CDR3 is TGCAGTGCTAGGGTTTACAGGGCGTGGAGCGGCAATGAGCAGTTCTTC.

In this sample, this clonotype turned up a few times. The genes are TRBV29-1 and TRBJ1-2, with a weak D call TRBD1 (5 bases). Germline V CDR1 and CDR2: SQVTM, ANQGSEA. The V end was cut by 3 bases, the J end by 5 bases, with 19 bases between. This CDR3 region has 15 residues. The CDR3 DNA sequence: TGCAGCGTTGAGTCTAGGGGTCCCTTGGGATATGGCTACACCTTC. Amino acids: CSVESRGPLGYGYTF.

Turning to this clonotype: One end of the junction does not line up with germline, which may come from a read error. The chain uses TRBV7-9 and TRBJ2-7; D ambiguous. The CDR3 runs to 12 residues. Germline CDR1 SEHNR, CDR2 FQNEAQ (reference sequence). The DNA of the CDR3 is TGTGCCAGCACCTTAGTACCCTACGAGCAGTACTTC. The encoded protein is CASTLVPYEQYF.

This clonotype appeared a few times. The rearrangement uses TRBV6-1 and TRBJ2-5; D possibly corresponds to TRBD1 (6 bases). The CDR3 has 15 amino acids. V was pared by 6 bases and J by 5 bases, with 19 bases between. Germline lookup yields CDR1 MNHNS and CDR2 SASEGT. The CDR3 protein is CASSSGTSRWETQYF. The CDR3 nucleotides read TGTGCCAGCAGCTCCGGGACATCTAGGTGGGAGACCCAGTACTTC.

V gene TRBV2 combines with J gene TRBJ2-1; D gene ambiguous. Germline V gene data show CDR1 as SNHLY and CDR2 as FYNNEI. This CDR3 is 15 amino acids long. Trimming removed 7 bases at V and 6 bases at J, with 19 bases between. The CDR3 reads CASKTKRSGLNEQFF. CDR3 sequence (DNA): TGTGCCAGCAAAACCAAGAGAAGTGGGCTCAATGAGCAGTTCTTC.